Listed here are 29 T cell receptor beta chains from one sample, sequenced in a study of shared clonotypes between healthy human individuals. Clones were read by immunoSEQ multiplex PCR, and TCRdb kept only the in-frame ones, dropping some. The sample lists some 2.3 million clones; approximately 93% were seen once. The material sequenced was naive CD4+ T cells from PBMCs. Noted subset: CD45RA+ positively selected. These TCRs come from a man between 18 and 29 years old in good health. Some clones in this sample may be carry-over from other donors' samples.

CDR3 sequence: CASIRLVGTDTQYF. CDR3 sequence (DNA): TGTGCCAGCATACGACTAGTGGGCACAGATACGCAGTATTTT. This chain joins TRBV28 and TRBJ2-3; D may be TRBD2 (6 bases). This CDR3 has 14 residues. V gave up 7 bases and J gave up 1 base, with 12 bases separating them. Germline loops: CDR1 MDHEN, CDR2 SYDVKM. Filled out from reference TRBV28 and TRBJ2-3, the complete variable domain reads DVKVTQSSRYLVKRTGEKVFLECVQDMDHENMFWYRQDPGLGLRLIYFSYDVKMKEKGDIPEGYSVSREKKERFSLILESASTNQTSMYLCASIRLVGTDTQYFGPGTRLTVL.

This rearrangement joins TRBV6-5 to TRBJ2-2; D call uncertain. Germline V gene lookup returns CDR1 MNHEY and CDR2 SVGAGI. V was pared by 3 bases and J by 5 bases, with 10 bases between. This CDR3 is 14 amino acids long. CDR3 coding DNA: TGTGCCAGCAGTTATCAGGCCCTTACCGGGGAGCTGTTTTTT. It translates to CASSYQALTGELFF.

V and J are TRBV2 and TRBJ2-1, with 9 bases lining up with TRBD2. V lost 5 bases to trimming and J lost 3 bases; unmatched junction nucleotides: 8. Germline CDR1 reads SNHLY; CDR2 reads FYNNEI. This CDR3 region has 16 residues. Here the CDR3 reads CASSPSGIGGYNEQFF. DNA for the CDR3: TGTGCCAGCAGTCCTAGCGGGATAGGAGGCTACAATGAGCAGTTCTTC.

The chain couples TRBV7-7 to TRBJ2-1; a weak D match, TRBD2 (5 bases). Germline V CDR1 and CDR2: SSHAT, FNYEAQ (reference sequence). Trimming shortened V by 5 bases and J by 9 bases, and 14 bases separated the two germline ends. The CDR3 is 13 amino acids. This chain's CDR3 is CASSPPGFSEQFF. The CDR3, as DNA: TGTGCCAGCAGCCCCCCGGGGTTTTCTGAGCAGTTCTTC.

J is TRBJ1-2 and V is TRBV5-1, with 7 positions matching TRBD1. J lost 5 bases, V lost 2 bases, and 6 bases had no gene match. CDR3 size: 14 residues. Germline V gene lookup returns CDR1 SGHRS and CDR2 YFSETQ. CDR3 coding DNA: TGCGCCAGCAGCTTAGGAGGGGGCGAATATGGCTACACCTTC. Its protein is CASSLGGGEYGYTF.

The chain links TRBV5-1 to TRBJ2-3; 7 nucleotides match TRBD2. The CDR3 spans 16 residues. V gave up 0 bases and J gave up 2 bases; unmatched junction bases: 6. Germline lookup yields CDR1 SGHRS and CDR2 YFSETQ. This CDR3 is CASSLGDYFTTDTQYF. The CDR3 DNA is TGCGCCAGCAGCTTGGGGGACTACTTTACCACAGATACGCAGTATTTT.

The CDR3 is CASSLDGMRQPQHF. The DNA of the CDR3 is TGTGCCAGCAGCTTAGATGGAATGCGTCAGCCCCAGCATTTT. The V and J genes are TRBV11-2 and TRBJ1-5; no definite D call. Trimming left V 0 bases short and J 6 bases short, with 9 bases between. CDR1 is SGHAT and CDR2 is FQNNGV in the germline V gene. The CDR3 runs to 14 residues. Full variable domain (outside the CDR3, taken from reference TRBV11-2 and TRBJ1-5): EAGVAQSPRYKIIEKRQSVAFWCNPISGHATLYWYQQILGQGPKLLIQFQNNGVVDDSQLPKDRFSAERLKGVDSTLKIQPAKLEDSAVYLCASSLDGMRQPQHFGDGTRLSIL.

The chain is built from TRBV27 and TRBJ2-7, with a possible D match to TRBD2 (7 bases). The V and J ends lost 6 bases and 2 bases respectively, with 11 bases between them. The CDR3 extends over 13 amino acids. Germline-derived CDR1 and CDR2 are MNHEY and SMNVEV (reference sequence). CDR3 residues: CASRKGGAYEQYF. The CDR3 bases are TGTGCCAGCAGAAAGGGGGGGGCCTACGAGCAGTACTTC.

The CDR3 protein is CAIGQGIDTGELFF. The DNA for the CDR3 is TGTGCCATCGGACAGGGGATTGACACCGGGGAGCTGTTTTTT. This chain links TRBV10-3 with TRBJ2-2; 9 bases map to TRBD1. V shed 8 bases, J shed 3 bases, and the junction held 4 bases outside the gene matches. CDR1 is ENHRY and CDR2 is SYGVKD in the germline V gene. This CDR3 spans 14 amino acids.

The chain employs TRBV6-5 and TRBJ2-3; 7 bases agree with TRBD1. The J segment lost 3 bases and the V segment lost 4 bases, leaving 10 bases of the junction unmatched. Germline V lookup: CDR1 MNHEY, CDR2 SVGAGI. CDR3 length: 16 amino acids. CDR3 residues: CASSSPQGRGTDTQYF. The CDR3 DNA reads TGTGCCAGCAGTTCACCACAGGGGCGAGGGACAGATACGCAGTATTTT.

This chain joins TRBV5-4 and TRBJ1-2; a weak D match, TRBD1 (5 bases). This CDR3 is built from 14 residues. Per the germline V gene, CDR1 is SGHNT and CDR2 is YYREEE (reference sequence). V lost 6 bases, J lost 4 bases, and 16 bases lay in between. CDR3 coding DNA: TGTGCCAGCACCCGGCGGGACTCCGGCTATGGCTACACCTTC. Translating gives CASTRRDSGYGYTF. The variable domain in full, completed from reference TRBV5-4 and TRBJ1-2, reads ETGVTQSPTHLIKTRGQQVTLRCSSQSGHNTVSWYQQALGQGPQFIFQYYREEENGRGNFPPRFSGLQFPNYSSELNVNALELDDSALYLCASTRRDSGYGYTFGSGTRLTVV.

The chain links TRBV10-3 to TRBJ1-2; 10 bases match TRBD1. The CDR3 has 16 residues. Per the germline V gene, CDR1 is ENHRY and CDR2 is SYGVKD. J lost 4 bases, V lost 0 bases, and 5 bases had no gene match. The CDR3 sequence is CAISESQGQGTYGYTF. DNA for the CDR3: TGTGCCATCAGTGAGTCGCAGGGACAGGGGACCTATGGCTACACCTTC.

This clone was seen once. The chain uses TRBV7-9 and TRBJ2-7; 8 bases match TRBD1. This CDR3 is built from 15 residues. Germline loops: CDR1 SEHNR, CDR2 FQNEAQ (reference sequence). V gave up 6 bases and J gave up 2 bases; unmatched junction bases: 9. In DNA, the CDR3 is TGTGCCAGCAGTCGTCAGGGACAGGTCACCTACGAGCAGTACTTC. This encodes CASSRQGQVTYEQYF.

This clone occurred once. Sequence at one end of the junction differs from germline and may be a read error. The chain is built from TRBV5-1 and TRBJ1-4, with D hard to call. CDR3 length: 15 amino acids. CDR1 is SGHRS, CDR2 YFSETQ, per germline. The CDR3 region is CASSLGTAAKEKLFF. The DNA of the CDR3 is TGCGCCAGCAGCTTGGGAACCGCAGCTAAGGAAAAACTGTTTTTT.

This chain joins TRBV11-2 and TRBJ2-4, with 7 bases aligning to TRBD1. Germline V gene lookup returns CDR1 SGHAT and CDR2 FQNNGV. The length of the CDR3 is 13 residues. Trimming at V came to 6 bases and at J to 7 bases, leaving 6 bases not matched to a gene. This chain's CDR3 is CASSSQGKNIQYF. CDR3 bases: TGTGCCAGCAGTTCACAGGGGAAGAACATTCAGTACTTC.

The chain uses TRBV5-4 and TRBJ2-1, with D possibly TRBD2 on 6 matching bases. The germline gives CDR1 SGHNT, CDR2 YYREEE (reference sequence). This CDR3 comprises 14 residues. V lost 0 bases and J 9 bases, leaving 13 bases between the germline ends. The CDR3 region is CASSLVLSGSEQFF. In DNA, the CDR3 is TGTGCCAGCAGCTTGGTTTTGTCCGGGAGTGAGCAGTTCTTC. The full variable domain, rest sourced from reference TRBV5-4 and TRBJ2-1, is ETGVTQSPTHLIKTRGQQVTLRCSSQSGHNTVSWYQQALGQGPQFIFQYYREEENGRGNFPPRFSGLQFPNYSSELNVNALELDDSALYLCASSLVLSGSEQFFGPGTRLTVL.

This chain uses TRBV27 with TRBJ2-7; perhaps TRBD1 as D (5 bases). The ends were cut back, 2 bases at V and 2 bases at J, with 10 bases in the middle. The germline CDR1 and CDR2 sequences are MNHEY and SMNVEV (reference sequence). The CDR3 totals 14 residues. This CDR3 is CASSLKQAAYEQYF. CDR3 nucleotides: TGTGCCAGCAGTTTAAAACAGGCTGCCTACGAGCAGTACTTC.

This clone appeared a single time. At the DNA level, this CDR3 is encoded by other sequences in the same sample as well. V and J are TRBV7-2 and TRBJ2-7; 8 nucleotides agree with TRBD2. This CDR3 comprises 16 residues. The junction had 7 bases not matched to a gene; V was cut back by 1 base and J by 2 bases. In germline, CDR1 is SGHTA, CDR2 FQGNSA. This CDR3 reads CASSLVTGTSAYEQYF. The CDR3 nucleotides read TGTGCCAGCAGCTTAGTAACCGGGACTAGTGCCTACGAGCAGTACTTC.

Details on this clone: Other DNA sequences in the same sample also yield this CDR3. DNA for the CDR3: TGTGCCAGCAGTTTAGTCGGGAACTATGGCTACACCTTC. Translation: CASSLVGNYGYTF. The chain uses TRBV28 and TRBJ1-2; D call uncertain. The CDR3 spans 13 residues. V lost 2 bases, J lost 2 bases, and 6 bases lay in between. Germline assignment: CDR1 MDHEN and CDR2 SYDVKM.

This chain connects TRBV6-5 to TRBJ1-1; TRBD1 is a possible D gene (5 bases). Germline V CDR1 and CDR2: MNHEY, SVGAGI. V was pared by 0 bases and J by 0 bases, with 8 bases between. The CDR3 totals 15 residues. The CDR3 is CASSYSGVMNTEAFF. The CDR3 DNA is TGTGCCAGCAGTTACTCGGGGGTGATGAACACTGAAGCTTTCTTT.

The chain carries TRBV7-6 and TRBJ2-7, with 10 positions matching TRBD2. The CDR3 length is 15 residues. The trim removed 5 bases at V and 3 bases at J, leaving 7 bases unmatched. CDR1 is SGHVS, CDR2 FNYEAQ, per germline. Here the CDR3 DNA reads TGTGCCAGCAGCCCATTGGGACTAGCGATCTACGAGCAGTACTTC. Translating it yields CASSPLGLAIYEQYF.

This chain joins TRBV28 and TRBJ2-2; D could derive from TRBD1 or TRBD2 (5 bases each). The ends were cut back, 10 bases at V and 0 bases at J, with 18 bases in the middle. The CDR3 is made up of 16 amino acids. The germline V gene encodes CDR1 MDHEN and CDR2 SYDVKM. CDR3 sequence reads: CATSWGTGPNTGELFF. Here the CDR3 DNA reads TGTGCCACCTCTTGGGGGACGGGACCGAACACCGGGGAGCTGTTTTTT.

This clone showed up just once. This chain joins TRBV6-4 and TRBJ2-1, with 8 bases that match TRBD2. This CDR3 is 14 amino acids long. Germline loops: CDR1 MRHNA, CDR2 SNTAGT. Trimming cost V 5 bases and J 5 bases; bases outside gene matches: 5. The CDR3 here is CASSTSGAHNEQFF. In DNA, the CDR3 is TGTGCCAGCAGTACTAGCGGCGCCCACAATGAGCAGTTCTTC.

The chain combines TRBV7-9 with TRBJ1-1; D is unresolved. The V gene lost 5 bases and the J gene lost 2 bases, with 12 bases spanning the gap. This CDR3 has 14 residues. In germline, CDR1 is SEHNR, CDR2 FQNEAQ (reference sequence). CDR3 amino acids: CASSLLALNTEAFF. Written as DNA, the CDR3 is TGTGCCAGCAGCCTTCTGGCCCTTAACACTGAAGCTTTCTTT.

The rearrangement uses TRBV30 and TRBJ2-3; 7 bases agree with TRBD2. V was pared by 8 bases and J by 2 bases, with 13 bases of the junction left unmatched. This CDR3 region has 15 residues. Germline CDR1 and CDR2: GTSNPN and SVGIG (reference sequence). CDR3 loop: CAQSGWGGNTDTQYF. For the CDR3, the DNA is TGTGCCCAGAGCGGTTGGGGGGGGAACACAGATACGCAGTATTTT. Supplemented by reference TRBV30 and TRBJ2-3, the full variable domain reads SQTIHQWPATLVQPVGSPLSLECTVEGTSNPNLYWYRQAAGRGLQLLFYSVGIGQISSEVPQNLSASRPQDRQFILSSKKLLLSDSGFYLCAQSGWGGNTDTQYFGPGTRLTVL.

The V gene is TRBV19, the J gene TRBJ1-2; a possible D gene is TRBD1 (6 bases). This CDR3 has 11 residues. CDR1 and CDR2 (germline): LNHDA, SQIVND (reference sequence). V was cut by 10 bases and J by 1 base, with 7 bases left in between. CDR3 sequence reads: CATQGNYGYTF. The CDR3 DNA reads TGTGCCACACAGGGTAACTATGGCTACACCTTC.

This chain uses TRBV5-1 with TRBJ1-1; D is perhaps TRBD1 (6 bases). In germline, CDR1 is SGHRS, CDR2 YFSETQ. Trimming left V 3 bases short and J 2 bases short, with 11 bases between. The length of the CDR3 is 14 residues. The CDR3 bases are TGCGCCAGCAGCTCCGGACAGTTCAACACTGAAGCTTTCTTT. Its protein is CASSSGQFNTEAFF.

Written as DNA, the CDR3 is TGCAGCGTGCGGGGGGTCGTGAACACTGAAGCTTTCTTT. Protein sequence: CSVRGVVNTEAFF. The chain is built from TRBV29-1 and TRBJ1-1; possible D gene TRBD1, 5 bases. Germline loops: CDR1 SQVTM, CDR2 ANQGSEA. The CDR3 contains 13 residues. V shed 6 bases and J shed 0 bases, with 11 bases lying between them.

The V gene is TRBV5-1, the J gene TRBJ1-4; 11 nucleotides agree with TRBD1. The germline V gene has CDR1 SGHRS and CDR2 YFSETQ. V shed 4 bases and J 8 bases; nucleotides not matched to a gene: 7. The CDR3 contains 15 residues. The CDR3 DNA sequence: TGCGCCAGCAGCGACGGACAGGGGGCATGGGAAAAACTGTTTTTT. The encoded protein is CASSDGQGAWEKLFF. The full variable domain, with the rest looked up from reference TRBV5-1 and TRBJ1-4, is KAGVTQTPRYLIKTRGQQVTLSCSPISGHRSVSWYQQTPGQGLQFLFEYFSETQRNKGNFPGRFSGRQFSNSRSEMNVSTLELGDSALYLCASSDGQGAWEKLFFGSGTQLSVL.